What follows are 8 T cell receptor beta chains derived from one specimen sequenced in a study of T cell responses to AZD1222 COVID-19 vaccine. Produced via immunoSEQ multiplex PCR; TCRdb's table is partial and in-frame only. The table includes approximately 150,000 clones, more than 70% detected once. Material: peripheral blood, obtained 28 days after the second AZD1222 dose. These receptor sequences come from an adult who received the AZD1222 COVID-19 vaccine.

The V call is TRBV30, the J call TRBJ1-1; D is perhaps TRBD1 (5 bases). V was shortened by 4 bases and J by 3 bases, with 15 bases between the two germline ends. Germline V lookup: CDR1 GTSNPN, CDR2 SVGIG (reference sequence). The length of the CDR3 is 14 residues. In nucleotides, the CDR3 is TGTGCCTGGACCCTCTCGACAGTGTACACTGAAGCTTTCTTT. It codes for CAWTLSTVYTEAFF.

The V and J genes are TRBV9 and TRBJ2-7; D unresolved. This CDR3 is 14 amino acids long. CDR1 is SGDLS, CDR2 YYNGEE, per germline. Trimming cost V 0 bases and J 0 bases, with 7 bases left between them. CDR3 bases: TGTGCCAGCAGCGTAGGGGGTTTCTCCTACGAGCAGTACTTC. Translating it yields CASSVGGFSYEQYF.

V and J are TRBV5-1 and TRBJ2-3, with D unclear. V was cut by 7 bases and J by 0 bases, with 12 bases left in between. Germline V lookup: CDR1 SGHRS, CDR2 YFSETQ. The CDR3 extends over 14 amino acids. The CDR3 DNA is TGCGCCAGCGGCCCTGGAGCGAGCACAGATACGCAGTATTTT. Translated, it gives CASGPGASTDTQYF.

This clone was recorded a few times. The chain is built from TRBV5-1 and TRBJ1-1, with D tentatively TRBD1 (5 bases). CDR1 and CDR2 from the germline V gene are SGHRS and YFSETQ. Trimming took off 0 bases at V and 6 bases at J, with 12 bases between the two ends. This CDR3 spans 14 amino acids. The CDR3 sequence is CASSLVGAGAEAFF. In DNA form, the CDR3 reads TGCGCCAGCAGCTTGGTAGGGGCTGGAGCTGAAGCTTTCTTT.

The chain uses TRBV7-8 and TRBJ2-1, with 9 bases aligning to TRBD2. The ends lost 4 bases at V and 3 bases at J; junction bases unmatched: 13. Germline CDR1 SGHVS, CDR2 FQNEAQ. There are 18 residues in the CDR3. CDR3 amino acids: CASSSTTRAGGGYNEQFF. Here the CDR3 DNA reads TGTGCCAGCAGCTCCACCACGCGAGCGGGAGGAGGCTACAATGAGCAGTTCTTC.

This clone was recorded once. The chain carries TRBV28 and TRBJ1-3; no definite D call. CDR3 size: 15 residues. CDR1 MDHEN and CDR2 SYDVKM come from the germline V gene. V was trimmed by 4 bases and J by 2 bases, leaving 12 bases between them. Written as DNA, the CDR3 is TGTGCCAGCAGTTCAACTCAGATAACTGGAAACACCATATATTTT. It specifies CASSSTQITGNTIYF.

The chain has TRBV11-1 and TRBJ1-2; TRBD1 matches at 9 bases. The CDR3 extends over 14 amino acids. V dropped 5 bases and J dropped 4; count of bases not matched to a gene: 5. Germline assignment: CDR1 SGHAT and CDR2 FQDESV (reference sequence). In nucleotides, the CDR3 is TGTGCCAGCAGCACACGGGGACAGGGCTATGGCTACACCTTC. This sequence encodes CASSTRGQGYGYTF.

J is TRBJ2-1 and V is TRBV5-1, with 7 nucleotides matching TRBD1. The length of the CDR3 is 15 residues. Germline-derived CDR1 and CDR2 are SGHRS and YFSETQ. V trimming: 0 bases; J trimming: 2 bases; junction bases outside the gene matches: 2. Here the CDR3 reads CASSLVDRTYNEQFF. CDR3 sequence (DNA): TGCGCCAGCAGCTTGGTGGACAGGACCTACAATGAGCAGTTCTTC.